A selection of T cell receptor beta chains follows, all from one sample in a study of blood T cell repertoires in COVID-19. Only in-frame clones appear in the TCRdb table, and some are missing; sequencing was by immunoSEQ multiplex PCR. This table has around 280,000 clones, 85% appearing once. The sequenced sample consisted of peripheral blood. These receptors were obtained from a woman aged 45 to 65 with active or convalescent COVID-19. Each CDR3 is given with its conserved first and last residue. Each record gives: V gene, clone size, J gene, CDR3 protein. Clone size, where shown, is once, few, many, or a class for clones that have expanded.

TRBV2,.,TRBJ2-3,CASTTGWLTDTQYF
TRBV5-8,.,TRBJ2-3,CASSPGLAVDTQYF
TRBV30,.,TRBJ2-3,CAWSVGAGGLDTQYF
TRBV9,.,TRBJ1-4,CASSIAPALGEKLFF
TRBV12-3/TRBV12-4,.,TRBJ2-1,CASSQNRVGEQFF
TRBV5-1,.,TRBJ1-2,CASSLARDSSYTF
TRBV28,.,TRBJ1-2,CASSSPNPGGQGGTYGYTF
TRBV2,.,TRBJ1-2,CASSYLGQGASWGYTF
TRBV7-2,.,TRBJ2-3,CASSPQRSGTDTQYF
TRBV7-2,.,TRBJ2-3,CASSRLAGFYTQYF
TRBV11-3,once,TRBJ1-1,CASSFQASTEAFF
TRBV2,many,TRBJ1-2,CASTLTGGGYGYTF
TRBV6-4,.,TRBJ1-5,CASSRDGGQPQHF
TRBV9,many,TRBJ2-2,CASSVLAGGRTTGELFF
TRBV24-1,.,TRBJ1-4,CATSQRTGLQSTNEKLFF
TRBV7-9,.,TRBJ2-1,CASSLPGLAGVLNEQFF
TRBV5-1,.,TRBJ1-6,CASSLQGEGSPLHF
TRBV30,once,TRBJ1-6,CAWSVTWGSPLHF
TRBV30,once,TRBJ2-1,CAWARGLAGGNEQFF
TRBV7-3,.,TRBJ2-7,CASSKSGTTYEQYF
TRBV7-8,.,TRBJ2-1,CASSLAGQPYNEQFF
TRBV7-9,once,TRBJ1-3,CASTRGDFSGNTIYF
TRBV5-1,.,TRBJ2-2,CASSPGLAGEGNTGELFF
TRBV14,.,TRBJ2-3,CASSQDLAGAQYF
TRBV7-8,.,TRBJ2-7,CASSPPRRDEQYF
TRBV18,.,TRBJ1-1,CASSAGSAEAFF
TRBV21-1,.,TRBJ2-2,CASSKSNGKPRNTGELFF
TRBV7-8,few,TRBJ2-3,CASTLPAEAQYF
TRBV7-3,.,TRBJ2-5,CASSLAGGLQETQYF
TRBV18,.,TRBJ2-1,CASSPDRHNEQFF
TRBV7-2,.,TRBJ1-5,CASSLEGQSNQPQHF
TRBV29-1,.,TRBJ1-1,CSGLTGTLEAFF
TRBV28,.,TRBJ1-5,CASSFPLGNQPQHF
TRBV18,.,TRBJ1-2,CASSPRETNYGYTF
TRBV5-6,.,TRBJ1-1,CASSMLAGPEAFF
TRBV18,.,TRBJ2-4,CASSQSLAGVAIQYF
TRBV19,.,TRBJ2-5,CASSTGTGGQETQYF
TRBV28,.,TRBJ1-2,CASKLGQGFRGYTF
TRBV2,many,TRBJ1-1,CASSEVRGSVLF
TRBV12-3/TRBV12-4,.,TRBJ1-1,CASSLGTGGKAFF
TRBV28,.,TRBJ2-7,CASSAGLAGAYEQYF
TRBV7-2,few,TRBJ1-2,CASSLSGANYGYTF
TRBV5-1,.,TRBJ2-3,CASSRTSGADTQYF
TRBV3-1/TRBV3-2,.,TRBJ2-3,CASSQGPGSPGDTQYF
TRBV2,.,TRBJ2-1,CASSSDNEQFF
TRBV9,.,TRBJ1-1,CASSAQQGDTEAFF
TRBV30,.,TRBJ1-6,CAWSVSRRAPLHF
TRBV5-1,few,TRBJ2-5,CASSLKGGRGETQYF
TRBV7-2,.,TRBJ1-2,CASSYGQGYGYTF
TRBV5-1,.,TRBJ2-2,CASSLAGLRGSTGELFF
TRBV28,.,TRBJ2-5,CASSPQSGRETQYF
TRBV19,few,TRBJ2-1,CASSIGVAEGGGVRNEQFF
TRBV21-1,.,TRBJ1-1,CASSKPGQGAPEAFF
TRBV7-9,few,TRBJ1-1,CASSLDGASTEAFF